The T cell receptor beta chain described here comes from a study of beta chain features in type 1 diabetes. Whole-study context: All samples yielded 107,917,701 examined sorted cells.

A remark on this clone: As yet, its antigen is unknown.

TCRB transcripts that were expressed got sequenced, as all of the isolated RNA had been reverse transcribed. Sequencing used immunoSEQ multiplex PCR; TCRdb keeps in-frame clones, though not all of them. The sample holds some 290,000 clones, roughly 25% seen once. V was pared by 5 bases and J by 3 bases, with 7 bases of the junction left unmatched. The length of the CDR3 is 13 residues. Germline CDR1 reads GTSNPN; CDR2 reads SVGIG (reference sequence). Notes on the study in general: When Type 1 diabetes patients were examined, their TCRB CDR3s proved moderately but significantly shorter in all four CD4+ subsets.

What was sequenced was naive CD4+ T cells from blood. This rearrangement joins TRBV30 to TRBJ2-7, with 7 bases identical to TRBD1. The receptor comes from a woman aged 25-40 years with type 1 diabetes. The DNA of the CDR3 is TGTGCCTGGGGTCGGGACAGTATCTACGAGCAGTACTTC. Translating gives CAWGRDSIYEQYF.